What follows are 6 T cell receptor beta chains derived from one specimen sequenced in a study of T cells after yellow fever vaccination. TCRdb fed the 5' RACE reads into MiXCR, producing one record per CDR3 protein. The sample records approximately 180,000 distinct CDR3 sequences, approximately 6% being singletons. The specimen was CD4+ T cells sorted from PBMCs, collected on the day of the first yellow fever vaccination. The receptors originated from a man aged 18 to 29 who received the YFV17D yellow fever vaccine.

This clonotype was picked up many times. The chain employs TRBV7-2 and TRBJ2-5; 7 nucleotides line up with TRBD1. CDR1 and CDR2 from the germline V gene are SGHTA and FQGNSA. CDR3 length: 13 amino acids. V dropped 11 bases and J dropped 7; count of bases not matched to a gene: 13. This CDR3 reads CASTTGRSATQYF. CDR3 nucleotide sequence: TGTGCCTCCACGACAGGGCGGTCAGCGACCCAGTACTTC.

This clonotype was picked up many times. DNA of the CDR3: TGTGCCAGCAGCGTGCACGGCACTGAAGCTTTCTTT. This codes for CASSVHGTEAFF. The chain couples TRBV7-9 to TRBJ1-1; D remains ambiguous. Trimming took off 5 bases at V and 4 bases at J, with 8 bases between the two ends. This CDR3 has 12 amino acids. Germline V gene sequence: CDR1 SEHNR, CDR2 FQNEAQ (reference sequence).

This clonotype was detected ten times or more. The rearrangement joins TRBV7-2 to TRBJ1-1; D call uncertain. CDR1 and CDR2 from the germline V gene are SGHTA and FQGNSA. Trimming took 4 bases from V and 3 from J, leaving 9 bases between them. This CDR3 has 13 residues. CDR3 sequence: CASSSRWDTEAFF. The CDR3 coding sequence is TGTGCCAGCAGCTCCAGGTGGGACACTGAAGCTTTCTTT.

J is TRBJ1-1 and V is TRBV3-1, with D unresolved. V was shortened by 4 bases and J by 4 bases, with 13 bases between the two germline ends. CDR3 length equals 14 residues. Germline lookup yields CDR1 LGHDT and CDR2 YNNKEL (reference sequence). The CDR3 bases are TGTGCCAGCAGCCCACCTTACAAGCGCACTGAAGCTTTCTTT. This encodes CASSPPYKRTEAFF.

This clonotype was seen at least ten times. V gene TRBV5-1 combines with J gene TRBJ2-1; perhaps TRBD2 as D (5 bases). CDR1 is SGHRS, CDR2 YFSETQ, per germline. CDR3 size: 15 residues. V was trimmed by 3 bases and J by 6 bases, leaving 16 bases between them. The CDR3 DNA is TGCGCCAGCAGCTCAGATACCGGGGTGATCAATGAGCAGTTCTTC. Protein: CASSSDTGVINEQFF.

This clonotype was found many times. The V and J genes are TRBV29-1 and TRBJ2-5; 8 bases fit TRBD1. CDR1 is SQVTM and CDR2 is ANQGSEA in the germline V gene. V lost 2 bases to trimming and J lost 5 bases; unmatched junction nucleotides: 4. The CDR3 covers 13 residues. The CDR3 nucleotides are TGCAGCGTTGAACAGGGGGCTGTGGAGACCCAGTACTTC. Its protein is CSVEQGAVETQYF. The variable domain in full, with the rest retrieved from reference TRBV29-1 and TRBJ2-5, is SAVISQKPSRDICQRGTSLTIQCQVDSQVTMMFWYRQQPGQSLTLIATANQGSEATYESGFVIDKFPISRPNLTFSTLTVSNMSPEDSSIYLCSVEQGAVETQYFGPGTRLLVL.